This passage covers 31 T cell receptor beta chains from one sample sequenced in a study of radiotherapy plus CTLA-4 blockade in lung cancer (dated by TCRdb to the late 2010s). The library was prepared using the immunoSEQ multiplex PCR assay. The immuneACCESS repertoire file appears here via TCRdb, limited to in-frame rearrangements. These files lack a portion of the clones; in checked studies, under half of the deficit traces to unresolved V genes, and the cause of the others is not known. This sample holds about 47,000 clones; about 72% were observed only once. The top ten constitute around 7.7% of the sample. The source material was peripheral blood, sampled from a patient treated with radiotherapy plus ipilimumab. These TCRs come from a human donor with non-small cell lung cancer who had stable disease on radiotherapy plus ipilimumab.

The DNA of the CDR3 is TGCGCCAGCAGCTCGGACAGGGACTACGAGCAGTACTTC. Translation: CASSSDRDYEQYF. The V gene is TRBV10-2, the J gene TRBJ2-7; 8 nucleotides align to TRBD1. After removal of 6 bases from V and 3 bases from J, the junction contained 4 bases not matched to a gene. The CDR3 runs 13 residues. Germline V gene data show CDR1 as WSHSY and CDR2 as SAAADI.

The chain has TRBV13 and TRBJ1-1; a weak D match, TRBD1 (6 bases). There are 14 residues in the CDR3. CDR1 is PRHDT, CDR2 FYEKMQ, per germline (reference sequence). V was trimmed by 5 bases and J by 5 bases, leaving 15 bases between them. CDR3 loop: CASSAQQGVTEAFF. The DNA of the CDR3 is TGTGCCAGCAGCGCCCAACAGGGAGTAACTGAAGCTTTCTTT.

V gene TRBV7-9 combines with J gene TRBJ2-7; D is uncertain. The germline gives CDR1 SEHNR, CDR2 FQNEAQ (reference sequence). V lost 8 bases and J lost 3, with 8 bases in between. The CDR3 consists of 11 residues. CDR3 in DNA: TGTGCCAGCGGCTCCCTCTACGAGCAGTACTTC. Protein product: CASGSLYEQYF.

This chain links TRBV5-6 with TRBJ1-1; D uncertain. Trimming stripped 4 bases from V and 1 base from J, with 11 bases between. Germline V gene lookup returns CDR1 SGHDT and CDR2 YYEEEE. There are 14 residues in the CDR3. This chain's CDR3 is CASSLGHSNTEAFF. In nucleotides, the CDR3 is TGTGCCAGCAGCCTAGGGCATTCGAACACTGAAGCTTTCTTT.

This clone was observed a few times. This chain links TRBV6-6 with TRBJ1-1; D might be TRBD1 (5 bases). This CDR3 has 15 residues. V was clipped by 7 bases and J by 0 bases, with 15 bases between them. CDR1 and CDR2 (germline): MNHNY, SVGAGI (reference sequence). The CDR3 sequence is CASTLDGTVNTEAFF. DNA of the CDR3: TGTGCCAGCACCCTTGATGGGACGGTGAACACTGAAGCTTTCTTT.

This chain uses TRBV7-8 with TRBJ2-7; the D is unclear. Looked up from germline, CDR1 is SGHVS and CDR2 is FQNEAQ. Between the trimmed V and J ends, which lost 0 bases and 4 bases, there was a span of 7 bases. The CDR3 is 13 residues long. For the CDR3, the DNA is TGTGCCAGCAGCTTAGCGGATAGTTACGAGCAGTACTTC. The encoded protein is CASSLADSYEQYF.

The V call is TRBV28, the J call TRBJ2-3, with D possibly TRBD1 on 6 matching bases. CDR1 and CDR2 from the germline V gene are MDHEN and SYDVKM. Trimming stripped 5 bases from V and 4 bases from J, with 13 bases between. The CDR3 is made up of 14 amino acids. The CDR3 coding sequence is TGTGCCAGCAGTCTACAGGGTGGGTCAGATACGCAGTATTTT. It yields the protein CASSLQGGSDTQYF.

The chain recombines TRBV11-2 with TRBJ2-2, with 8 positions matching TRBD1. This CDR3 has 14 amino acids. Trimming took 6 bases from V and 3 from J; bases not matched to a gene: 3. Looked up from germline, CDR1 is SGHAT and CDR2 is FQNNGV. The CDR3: CASSQTGDTGELFF. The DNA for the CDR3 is TGTGCCAGCAGTCAGACAGGGGACACCGGGGAGCTGTTTTTT.

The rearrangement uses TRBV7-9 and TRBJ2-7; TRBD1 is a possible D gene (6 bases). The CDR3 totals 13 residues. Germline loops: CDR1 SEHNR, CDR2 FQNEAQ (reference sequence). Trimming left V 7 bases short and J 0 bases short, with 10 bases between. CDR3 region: CASNARGSYEQYF. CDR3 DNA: TGTGCCAGCAACGCCAGGGGCTCCTACGAGCAGTACTTC.

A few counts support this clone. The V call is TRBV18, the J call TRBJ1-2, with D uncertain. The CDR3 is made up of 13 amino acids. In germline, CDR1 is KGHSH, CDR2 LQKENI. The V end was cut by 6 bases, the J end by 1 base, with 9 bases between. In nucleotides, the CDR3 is TGTGCCAGCTCTCCTGACGGTAACTATGGCTACACCTTC. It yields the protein CASSPDGNYGYTF. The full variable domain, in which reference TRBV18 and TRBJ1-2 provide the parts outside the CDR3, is NAGVMQNPRHLVRRRGQEARLRCSPMKGHSHVYWYRQLPEEGLKFMVYLQKENIIDESGMPKERFSAEFPKEGPSILRIQQVVRGDSAAYFCASSPDGNYGYTFGSGTRLTVV.

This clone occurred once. The CDR3 DNA reads TGTGCCAGCAGTTACTTGCAGGGGGCGGGCTATGGCTACACCTTC. Protein product: CASSYLQGAGYGYTF. This chain uses TRBV6-6 with TRBJ1-2, with 8 bases aligning to TRBD1. Trimming cost V 1 base and J 4 bases; bases outside gene matches: 5. In germline, CDR1 is MNHNY, CDR2 SVGAGI (reference sequence). This CDR3 contains 15 residues.

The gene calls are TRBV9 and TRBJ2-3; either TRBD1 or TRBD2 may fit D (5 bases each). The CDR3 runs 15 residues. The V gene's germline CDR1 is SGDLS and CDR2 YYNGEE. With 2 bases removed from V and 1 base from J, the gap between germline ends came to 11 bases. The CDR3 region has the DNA TGTGCCAGCAGCGTTTTCGAGGGACGCACAGATACGCAGTATTTT. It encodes CASSVFEGRTDTQYF. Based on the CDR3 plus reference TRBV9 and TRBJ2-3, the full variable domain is DSGVTQTPKHLITATGQRVTLRCSPRSGDLSVYWYQQSLDQGLQFLIQYYNGEERAKGNILERFSAQQFPDLHSELNLSSLELGDSALYFCASSVFEGRTDTQYFGPGTRLTVL.

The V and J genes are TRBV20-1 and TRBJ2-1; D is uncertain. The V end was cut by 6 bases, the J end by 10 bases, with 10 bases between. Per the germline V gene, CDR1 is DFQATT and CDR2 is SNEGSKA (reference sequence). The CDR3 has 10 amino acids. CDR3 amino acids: CSALFPEQFF. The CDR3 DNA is TGCAGTGCCCTGTTCCCGGAGCAGTTCTTC.

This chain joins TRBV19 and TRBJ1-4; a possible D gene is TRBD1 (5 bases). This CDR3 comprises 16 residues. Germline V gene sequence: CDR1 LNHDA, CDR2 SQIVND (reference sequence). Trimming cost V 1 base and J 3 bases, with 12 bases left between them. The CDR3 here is CASSIGGVASNEKLFF. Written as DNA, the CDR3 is TGTGCCAGTAGTATAGGAGGGGTCGCATCTAATGAAAAACTGTTTTTT.

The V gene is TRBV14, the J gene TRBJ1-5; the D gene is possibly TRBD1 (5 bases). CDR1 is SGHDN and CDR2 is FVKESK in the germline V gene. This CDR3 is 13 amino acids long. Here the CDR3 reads CAGGENEGQPQHF. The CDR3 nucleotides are TGTGCGGGGGGGGAGAACGAGGGTCAGCCCCAGCATTTT.

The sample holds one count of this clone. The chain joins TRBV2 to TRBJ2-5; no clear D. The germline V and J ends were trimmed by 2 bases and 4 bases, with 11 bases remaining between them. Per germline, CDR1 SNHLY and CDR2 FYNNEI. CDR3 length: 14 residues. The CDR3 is CASSEIQVLETQYF. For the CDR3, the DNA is TGTGCCAGCAGTGAAATCCAGGTTTTAGAGACCCAGTACTTC.

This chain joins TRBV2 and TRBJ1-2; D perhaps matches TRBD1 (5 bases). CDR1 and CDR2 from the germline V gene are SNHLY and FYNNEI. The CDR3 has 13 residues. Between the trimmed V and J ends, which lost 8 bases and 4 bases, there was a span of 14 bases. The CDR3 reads CASQRDGAYGYTF. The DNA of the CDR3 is TGTGCCAGCCAAAGGGACGGCGCCTATGGCTACACCTTC.

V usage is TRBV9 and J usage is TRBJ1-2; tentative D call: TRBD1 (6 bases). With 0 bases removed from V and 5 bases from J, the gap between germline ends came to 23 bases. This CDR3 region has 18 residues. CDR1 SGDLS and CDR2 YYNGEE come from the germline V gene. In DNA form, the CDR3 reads TGTGCCAGCAGCGTAGCTAGGACAGAGCAACTACCTCATTATGGCTACACCTTC. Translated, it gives CASSVARTEQLPHYGYTF.

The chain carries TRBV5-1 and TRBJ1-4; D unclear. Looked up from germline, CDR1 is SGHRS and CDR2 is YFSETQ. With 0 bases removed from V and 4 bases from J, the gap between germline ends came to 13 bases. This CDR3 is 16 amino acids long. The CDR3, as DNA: TGCGCCAGCAGCTTGGGTTCTGGCAGTGGTAATGAAAAACTGTTTTTT. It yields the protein CASSLGSGSGNEKLFF.

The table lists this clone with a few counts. CDR3: CASRDRTNTGELFF. In nucleotides, the CDR3 is TGTGCCAGCAGGGACAGAACGAACACCGGGGAGCTGTTTTTT. The J gene is TRBJ2-2, the V gene TRBV11-2; possible D gene TRBD1, 6 bases. V lost 6 bases to trimming and J lost 0 bases, with 8 bases between them. This CDR3 is built from 14 residues. Germline V gives CDR1 SGHAT, CDR2 FQNNGV.

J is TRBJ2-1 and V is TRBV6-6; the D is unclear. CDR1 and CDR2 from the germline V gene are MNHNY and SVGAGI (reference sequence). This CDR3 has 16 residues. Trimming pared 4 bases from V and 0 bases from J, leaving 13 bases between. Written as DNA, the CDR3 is TGTGCCAGCAGTTCAAAAAATTCGAGCTCCTACAATGAGCAGTTCTTC. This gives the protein CASSSKNSSSYNEQFF.

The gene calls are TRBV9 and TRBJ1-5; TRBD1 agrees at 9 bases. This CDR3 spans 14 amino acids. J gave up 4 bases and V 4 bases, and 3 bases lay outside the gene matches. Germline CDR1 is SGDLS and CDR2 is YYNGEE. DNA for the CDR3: TGTGCCAGCAGCACAGGACAGGGGAATCAGCCCCAGCATTTT. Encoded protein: CASSTGQGNQPQHF.

CDR3 in DNA: TGCAGCGTTCCCGGGACAGGGAGGACAGGGGAGCTGTTTTTT. This gives the protein CSVPGTGRTGELFF. This chain uses TRBV29-1 with TRBJ2-2, with TRBD1 matching over 9 bases. Germline lookup yields CDR1 SQVTM and CDR2 ANQGSEA. V dropped 5 bases and J dropped 8; count of bases not matched to a gene: 9. The CDR3 sequence is 14 residues long.

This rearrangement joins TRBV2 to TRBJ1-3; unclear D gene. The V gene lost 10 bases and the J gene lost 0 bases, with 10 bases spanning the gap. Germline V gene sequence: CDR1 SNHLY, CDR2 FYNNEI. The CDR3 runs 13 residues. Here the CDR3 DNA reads TGTGCCACCGGACCGAGCTCTGGAAACACCATATATTTT. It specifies CATGPSSGNTIYF.

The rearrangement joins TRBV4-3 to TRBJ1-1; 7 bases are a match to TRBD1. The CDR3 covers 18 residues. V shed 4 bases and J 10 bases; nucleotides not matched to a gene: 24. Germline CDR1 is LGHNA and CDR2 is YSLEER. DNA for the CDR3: TGCGCCAGCAGCCGAAAGAAGTCCAGGGACAGATTGAGGAGGGGAGCTTTCTTT. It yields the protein CASSRKKSRDRLRRGAFF.

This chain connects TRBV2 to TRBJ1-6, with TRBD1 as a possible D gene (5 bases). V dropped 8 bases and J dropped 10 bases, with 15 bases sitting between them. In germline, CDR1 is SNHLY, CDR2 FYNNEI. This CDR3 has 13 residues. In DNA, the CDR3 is TGTGCCAGCTGCGCAGGGCCTGGATCACCCCTCCACTTT. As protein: CASCAGPGSPLHF.

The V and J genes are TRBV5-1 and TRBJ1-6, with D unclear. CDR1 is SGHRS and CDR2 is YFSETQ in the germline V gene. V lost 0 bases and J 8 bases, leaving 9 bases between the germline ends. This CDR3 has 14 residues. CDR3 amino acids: CASSLEYQDSPLHF. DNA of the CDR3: TGCGCCAGCAGCTTGGAGTACCAAGATTCACCCCTCCACTTT.

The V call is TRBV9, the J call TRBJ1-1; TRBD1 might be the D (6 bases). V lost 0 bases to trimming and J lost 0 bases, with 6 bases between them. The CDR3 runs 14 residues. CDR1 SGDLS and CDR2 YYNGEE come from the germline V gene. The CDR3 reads CASSVEGVNTEAFF. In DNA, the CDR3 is TGTGCCAGCAGCGTAGAGGGGGTGAACACTGAAGCTTTCTTT.

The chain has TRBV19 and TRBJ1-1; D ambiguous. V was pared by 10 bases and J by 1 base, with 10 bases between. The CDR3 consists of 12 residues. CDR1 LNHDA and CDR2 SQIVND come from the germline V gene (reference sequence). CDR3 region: CATRLGNTEAFF. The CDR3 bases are TGTGCCACTAGACTGGGGAACACTGAAGCTTTCTTT.

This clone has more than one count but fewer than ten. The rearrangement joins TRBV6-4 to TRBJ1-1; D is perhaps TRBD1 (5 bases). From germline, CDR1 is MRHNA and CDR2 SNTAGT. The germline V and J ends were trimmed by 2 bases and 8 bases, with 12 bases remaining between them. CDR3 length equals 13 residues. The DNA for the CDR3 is TGTGCCAGCAGTGACCGCCTGCAGGGAGAAGCTTTCTTT. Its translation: CASSDRLQGEAFF.

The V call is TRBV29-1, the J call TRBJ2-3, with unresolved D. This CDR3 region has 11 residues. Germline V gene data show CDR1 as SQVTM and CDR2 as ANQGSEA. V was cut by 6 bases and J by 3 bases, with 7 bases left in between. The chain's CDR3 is CSVTATDTQYF. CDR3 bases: TGCAGCGTCACTGCGACAGATACGCAGTATTTT.